Sequencing of this T cell receptor beta chain was carried out in a study of T cells after yellow fever vaccination. The study, taken as a whole, reports: Reappearance after the booster was observed for most primary-vaccination clones (roughly 97% CD4, just over 85% CD8). Clonotypes found in both CD4 and CD8 compartments made up a small share.

This clonotype was seen more than once but under ten times. Its antigen is undetermined. Each CDR3 protein gets one entry after TCRdb re-called the 5' RACE reads with MiXCR. The sample holds under 300,000 distinct CDR3 sequences, about 7.1% seen once. The CDR3 covers 13 residues. CDR1 is MNHEY, CDR2 SMNVEV, per germline (reference sequence). V was trimmed by 5 bases and J by 2 bases, leaving 10 bases between them. This receptor was obtained from a man aged 25-45 years who received the YFV17D yellow fever vaccine. V is TRBV27 and J is TRBJ2-7; D unresolved. Sequencing was performed on CD4+ T cells sorted from PBMCs, taken 15 days after the yellow fever booster vaccination. Here the CDR3 reads CASSPTIAYEQYF. DNA for the CDR3: TGTGCCAGCAGTCCCACAATCGCCTACGAGCAGTACTTC.